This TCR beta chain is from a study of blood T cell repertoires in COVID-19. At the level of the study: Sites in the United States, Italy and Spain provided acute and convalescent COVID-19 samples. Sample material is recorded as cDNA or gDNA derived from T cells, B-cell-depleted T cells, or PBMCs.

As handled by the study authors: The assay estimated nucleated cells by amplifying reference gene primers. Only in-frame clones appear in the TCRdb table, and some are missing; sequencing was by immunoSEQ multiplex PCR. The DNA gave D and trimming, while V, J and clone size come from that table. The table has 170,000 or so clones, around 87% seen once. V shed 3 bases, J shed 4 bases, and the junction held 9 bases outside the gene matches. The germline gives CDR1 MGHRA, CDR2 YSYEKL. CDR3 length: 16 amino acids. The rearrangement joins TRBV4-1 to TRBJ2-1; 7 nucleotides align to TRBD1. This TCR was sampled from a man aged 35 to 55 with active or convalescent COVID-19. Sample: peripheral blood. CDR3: CASSHPDRDTYNEQFF. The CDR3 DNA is TGCGCCAGCAGCCACCCCGACAGGGACACTTACAATGAGCAGTTCTTC.